The sequence of this TCR beta chain was determined in a study of T cell responses to AZD1222 COVID-19 vaccine. Sequencing used immunoSEQ multiplex PCR; TCRdb keeps in-frame clones, though not all of them. The table lists under 130,000 clones, more than 85% of them singletons. The sequence came from an adult in good health. The source was peripheral blood, collected on day 0 of AZD1222 vaccination.

CDR3 protein: CASSYLSGGGQWFF. The CDR3 DNA sequence: TGTGCCAGCAGTTACTTGAGCGGGGGGGGCCAGTGGTTCTTC. The genes are TRBV6-2 or TRBV6-3 and TRBJ2-1; TRBD2 aligns across 10 bases. Losses at the gene ends were 1 base for V and 15 bases for J; bases not matched to a gene: 9. The CDR3 totals 14 residues. Germline lookup yields CDR1 MNHEY and CDR2 SVGEGT.